Listed below are T cell receptor beta chains from one sample, sequenced in a study of blood T cell repertoires in COVID-19. Clones were sequenced by immunoSEQ multiplex PCR, and TCRdb holds only the in-frame ones, with some missing. The table has about 410,000 clones, roughly 90% seen once. Sequencing was performed on peripheral blood. The receptors shown here come from a middle-aged woman with COVID-19, enrolled during active disease. Each CDR3 is given with its conserved first and last residue. D genes are given only for firm matches. Rows give clone size only sometimes, using once, few, many, or a class for an expanded clone.

clone size	D gene	V gene	J gene	CDR3 protein	CDR3 DNA
.	.	TRBV5-1	TRBJ2-7	CASSLAEGEGYEQYF	TGCGCCAGCAGCTTGGCCGAGGGGGAGGGCTACGAGCAGTACTTC
.	.	TRBV6-6	TRBJ2-1	CASRTGSSYNEQFF	TGTGCCAGCCGAACAGGTAGCTCCTACAATGAGCAGTTCTTC
.	.	TRBV27	TRBJ1-1	CASSSPTGRGAFF	TGTGCCAGCAGTTCACCGACAGGAAGGGGTGCTTTCTTT
.	.	TRBV7-2	TRBJ1-5	CASRVSSGDAEPQHF	TGTGCCAGCAGAGTGTCGTCAGGGGACGCGGAGCCCCAGCATTTT
.	.	TRBV6-1	TRBJ1-2	CASSEGRGGYGYTF	TGTGCCAGCAGTGAGGGGAGGGGGGGCTATGGCTACACCTTC
.	.	TRBV7-2	TRBJ1-6	CASSLVVWGGTTPLHF	TGTGCCAGCAGCTTAGTTGTCTGGGGAGGTACGACACCCCTCCACTTT
.	TRBD1	TRBV9	TRBJ1-2	CASSLRTGNYGYTF	TGTGCCAGCAGCTTACGGACAGGAAACTATGGCTACACCTTC
.	TRBD2	TRBV5-1	TRBJ2-1	CASSLVGGSAYNEQFF	TGCGCCAGCAGCTTGGTGGGGGGGTCAGCCTACAATGAGCAGTTCTTC
.	TRBD1	TRBV15	TRBJ1-6	CATSSTGGRYSPLHF	TGTGCCACCAGTAGTACAGGGGGGAGGTATTCACCCCTCCACTTT
.	.	TRBV7-9	TRBJ1-1	CASSLQGIFTEAFF	TGTGCCAGCAGCTTACAGGGGATTTTCACTGAAGCTTTCTTT
few	TRBD1	TRBV27	TRBJ2-7	CASSLSLTGTLRGIYEQYF	TGTGCCAGCAGTTTATCTTTGACAGGGACGCTCCGGGGTATCTACGAGCAGTACTTC
.	TRBD2	TRBV27	TRBJ2-2	CASSLIPAGGSNAGELFF	TGTGCCAGCAGTTTAATCCCAGCGGGGGGGTCGAACGCCGGGGAGCTGTTTTTT
.	.	TRBV5-5	TRBJ1-5	CASSLTGIPANQPQHF	TGTGCCAGCAGCCTCACCGGGATCCCGGCCAATCAGCCCCAGCATTTT
.	TRBD2	TRBV19	TRBJ2-7	CASSVVAGTPREEQYF	TGTGCCAGTAGTGTCGTAGCGGGAACTCCCCGTGAGGAGCAGTACTTC
few	.	TRBV5-1	TRBJ2-5	CASSPQGGAGETQYF	TGCGCCAGCAGCCCCCAAGGGGGGGCGGGGGAGACCCAGTACTTC
.	TRBD1	TRBV5-1	TRBJ2-5	CASSLTGTGGAETQYF	TGCGCCAGCAGCTTGACCGGGACAGGGGGTGCGGAGACCCAGTACTTC
.	TRBD1	TRBV7-2	TRBJ1-1	CASSLGQGGVTEAFF	TGTGCCAGCAGCCTCGGACAGGGGGGAGTTACTGAAGCTTTCTTT
.	TRBD1	TRBV18	TRBJ1-4	CASSPLPGQVESEKLFF	TGTGCCAGCTCACCATTACCGGGACAGGTTGAGTCTGAAAAACTGTTTTTT
once	TRBD1	TRBV3-1/TRBV3-2	TRBJ1-2	CASSQRGQGHGYTF	TGTGCCAGCAGCCAGAGGGGACAGGGGCATGGCTACACCTTC
.	TRBD1	TRBV4-3	TRBJ1-4	CASSQGDDRGWLGREKLFF	TGCGCCAGCAGCCAGGGTGATGACAGGGGGTGGCTTGGTCGAGAAAAACTGTTTTTT
.	TRBD2	TRBV29-1	TRBJ2-7	CSVLAAGVIREQYF	TGCAGCGTTCTTGCAGCGGGAGTGATAAGGGAGCAGTACTTC
once	.	TRBV4-3	TRBJ2-7	CASSQSDSTSYEQYF	TGCGCCAGCAGCCAGTCGGACAGTACCTCCTACGAGCAGTACTTC
.	.	TRBV19	TRBJ2-1	CATGRLARYNEQFF	TGTGCCACCGGACGGCTAGCTCGGTACAATGAGCAGTTCTTC
.	TRBD2	TRBV7-2	TRBJ2-1	CASSLGGRGTYNEQFF	TGTGCCAGCAGCCTAGGAGGGCGGGGGACTTACAATGAGCAGTTCTTC
.	.	TRBV11-3	TRBJ2-1	CASSLTQSYNEQFF	TGTGCCAGCAGCCTCACACAGAGTTACAATGAGCAGTTCTTC
.	TRBD1	TRBV5-4	TRBJ1-1	CASSVSGTATEAFF	TGTGCCAGCAGCGTATCCGGGACAGCGACTGAAGCTTTCTTT
.	.	TRBV4-3	TRBJ2-5	CASSRVLGYQETQYF	TGCGCCAGCAGCCGGGTCCTCGGGTACCAAGAGACCCAGTACTTC
.	.	TRBV19	TRBJ1-1	CASIRGGEHTEAFF	TGTGCCAGTATAAGGGGAGGGGAGCACACTGAAGCTTTCTTT
.	.	TRBV7-2	TRBJ2-7	CASSLGQFYYEQYF	TGTGCCAGCAGCTTAGGACAGTTCTACTACGAGCAGTACTTC
.	TRBD1	TRBV2	TRBJ1-1	CASRDRTGGGTEAFF	TGTGCCAGCAGGGATCGTACAGGGGGAGGGACTGAAGCTTTCTTT
.	.	TRBV27	TRBJ1-5	CASSQIPREPNQPQHF	TGTGCCAGCAGTCAAATCCCCAGGGAACCCAATCAGCCCCAGCATTTT
.	TRBD1	TRBV27	TRBJ2-1	CASSLSRGQGKFF	TGTGCCAGCAGTTTAAGTAGGGGACAGGGAAAGTTCTTC
.	TRBD2	TRBV20-1	TRBJ2-1	CSASPRTSGEQFF	TGCAGTGCTAGTCCCCGTACTAGCGGCGAGCAGTTCTTC
.	TRBD1	TRBV24-1	TRBJ1-5	CATSDGQGLSNQPQHF	TGTGCCACCAGTGATGGACAGGGGTTGAGCAATCAGCCCCAGCATTTT
.	.	TRBV9	TRBJ2-7	CASSVDPGYEQYF	TGTGCCAGCAGCGTAGACCCAGGCTACGAGCAGTACTTC
.	.	TRBV11-1	TRBJ1-1	CASSRGPQTEAFF	TGTGCCAGCAGCCGAGGGCCGCAGACTGAAGCTTTCTTT
.	TRBD1	TRBV6-4	TRBJ2-3	CASSDGTGGDTQYF	TGTGCCAGCAGTGACGGGACAGGAGGGGATACGCAGTATTTT